The 7 T cell receptor beta chains below all came from one sample that was sequenced in a study of T cell clonality in common variable immunodeficiency. Sequencing was performed with immunoSEQ multiplex PCR; in TCRdb, only in-frame clones are kept and a portion is missing. Altogether over 55,000 clones were found in the sample, and no singletons occur. Sample: peripheral blood mononuclear cells. The source of these receptors is a person between 18 and 75 years old in good health.

There are many counts of this clone. The sequenced part of the CDR3 DNA is TGCGCCAGCAGCTTGGAGCCAGCAAGCGCCTACGAG. It is translated as CASSLEPASAYE. The whole CDR3 sequence is CASSLEPASAYEQYF. This sequence joins TRBV5-1 and TRBJ2-7; D remains unclear. The read ends 3 residues early relative to the CDR3; the germline J gene fills the gap. Germline CDR1 reads SGHRS; CDR2 reads YFSETQ. This CDR3 has 15 amino acids. V gave up 0 bases and J gave up 2 bases, with 12 bases separating them.

This clone appeared many times. The DNA ends 3 residues before the CDR3 does, and the rest of the CDR3 is filled in from the germline J gene. The rearrangement joins TRBV20-1 to TRBJ2-4, with 15 nucleotides matching TRBD2. The germline V gene has CDR1 DFQATT and CDR2 SNEGSKA (reference sequence). This CDR3 is 17 amino acids long. Trimming at V came to 6 bases and at J to 0 bases, leaving 6 bases not matched to a gene. The CDR3 DNA, read in part, is TGCAGTGCACGGGGACTAGCGGGAGGTTCAGCCAAAAACATT. Its translation: CSARGLAGGSAKNI. The full CDR3 protein is CSARGLAGGSAKNIQYF.

There are many counts of this clone. Sequencing ends 3 residues short of the CDR3 end; the germline J gene provides the rest. The chain joins TRBV5-6 to TRBJ2-7; perhaps TRBD2 as D (5 bases). The CDR3 is 11 residues long. Germline V gene data show CDR1 as SGHDT and CDR2 as YYEEEE. V gave up 4 bases and J gave up 3 bases, with 5 bases separating them. The CDR3 sequence: CASSAGYEQYF. The part of the CDR3 DNA that was read is TGTGCCAGCAGCGCGGGCTACGAG.

Note on this clone: The CDR3 is cut off 3 residues early in the read; its end comes from the germline J gene. This chain uses TRBV20-1 with TRBJ2-7; D is perhaps TRBD1 (5 bases). Trimming took off 1 base at V and 5 bases at J, with 15 bases between the two ends. This CDR3 spans 14 amino acids. Germline values: CDR1 DFQATT, CDR2 SNEGSKA (reference sequence). Incomplete CDR3 DNA: TGCAGTGCTAGAGTGGAAGGGGTTTCCCACGAG. As protein: CSARVEGVSHE. The whole CDR3 protein is CSARVEGVSHEQYF.

This clone was counted ten times or more. The read finishes 3 residues shy of the CDR3 end, and the germline J gene is used to complete it. The V gene is TRBV5-4, the J gene TRBJ1-2; the D gene is possibly TRBD1 (6 bases). The length of the CDR3 is 15 residues. Germline CDR1 SGHNT, CDR2 YYREEE (reference sequence). Trimming stripped 3 bases from V and 2 bases from J, with 14 bases between. The sequenced CDR3 bases are TGTGCCAGCAGCTCGACCACAGGGCGAAACTATGGC. Translated: CASSSTTGRNYG. The CDR3, in full, reads CASSSTTGRNYGYTF. Based on the CDR3 plus reference TRBV5-4 and TRBJ1-2, the full variable domain is ETGVTQSPTHLIKTRGQQVTLRCSSQSGHNTVSWYQQALGQGPQFIFQYYREEENGRGNFPPRFSGLQFPNYSSELNVNALELDDSALYLCASSSTTGRNYGYTFGSGTRLTVV.

This clone was counted at least ten times. The observed sequence ends 3 residues before the CDR3 terminus, with the missing tail filled in from the germline J gene. The V call is TRBV7-8, the J call TRBJ2-7; TRBD2 might be the D (6 bases). Trimming took 5 bases from V and 3 from J, leaving 14 bases between them. The CDR3 is 14 amino acids. Germline values: CDR1 SGHVS, CDR2 FQNEAQ. Partial CDR3 DNA: TGTGCCAGCAGCCGATTTACGGGGGACTACGAG. Translated, it gives CASSRFTGDYE. The whole CDR3 reads CASSRFTGDYEQYF.

The sample holds many counts of this clone. The CDR3 extends 3 residues past the end of the read, so its final part is completed from the germline J gene. This chain connects TRBV7-3 to TRBJ2-5; 8 bases are shared with TRBD2. This CDR3 is 14 amino acids long. Germline values: CDR1 SGHTA, CDR2 FQGTGA. V gave up 4 bases and J gave up 3 bases; unmatched junction bases: 4. Incomplete CDR3 DNA: TGTGCCAGCAGCTCGGGGGGGGGAAAAGAGACC. This encodes CASSSGGGKET. The entire CDR3 protein reads CASSSGGGKETQYF.